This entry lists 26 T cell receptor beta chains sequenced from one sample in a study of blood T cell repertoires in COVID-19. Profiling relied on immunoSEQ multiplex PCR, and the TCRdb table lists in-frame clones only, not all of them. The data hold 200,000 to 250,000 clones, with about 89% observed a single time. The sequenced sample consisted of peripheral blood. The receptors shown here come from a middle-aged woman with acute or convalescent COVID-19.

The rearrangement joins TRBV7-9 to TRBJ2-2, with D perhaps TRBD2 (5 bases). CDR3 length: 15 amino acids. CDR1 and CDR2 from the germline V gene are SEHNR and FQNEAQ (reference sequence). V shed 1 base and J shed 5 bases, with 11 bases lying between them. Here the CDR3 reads CASSLDGRGTGELFF. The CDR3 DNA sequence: TGTGCCAGCAGCTTAGATGGACGGGGTACCGGGGAGCTGTTTTTT.

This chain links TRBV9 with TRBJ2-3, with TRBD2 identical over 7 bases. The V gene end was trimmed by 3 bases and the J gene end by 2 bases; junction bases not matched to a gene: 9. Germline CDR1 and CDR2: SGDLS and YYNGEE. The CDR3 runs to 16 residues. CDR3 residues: CASSAFDGGDTDTQYF. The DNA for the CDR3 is TGTGCCAGCAGCGCCTTCGATGGGGGGGACACAGATACGCAGTATTTT.

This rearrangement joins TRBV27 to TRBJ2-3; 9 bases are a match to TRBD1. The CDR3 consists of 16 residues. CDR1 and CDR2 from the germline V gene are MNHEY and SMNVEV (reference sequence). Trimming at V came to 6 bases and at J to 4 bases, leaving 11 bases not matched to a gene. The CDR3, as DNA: TGTGCCAGCAGAGACCTATGGGGACAGGGTTCAGATACGCAGTATTTT. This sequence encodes CASRDLWGQGSDTQYF.

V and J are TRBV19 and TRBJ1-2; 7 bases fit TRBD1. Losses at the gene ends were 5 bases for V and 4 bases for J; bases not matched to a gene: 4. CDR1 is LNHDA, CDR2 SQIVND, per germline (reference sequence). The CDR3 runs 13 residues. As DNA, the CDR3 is TGTGCCAGTAGTCAGGGGGACCCCTATGGCTACACCTTC. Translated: CASSQGDPYGYTF. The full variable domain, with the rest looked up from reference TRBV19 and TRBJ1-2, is DGGITQSPKYLFRKEGQNVTLSCEQNLNHDAMYWYRQDPGQGLRLIYYSQIVNDFQKGDIAEGYSVSREKKESFPLTVTSAQKNPTAFYLCASSQGDPYGYTFGSGTRLTVV.

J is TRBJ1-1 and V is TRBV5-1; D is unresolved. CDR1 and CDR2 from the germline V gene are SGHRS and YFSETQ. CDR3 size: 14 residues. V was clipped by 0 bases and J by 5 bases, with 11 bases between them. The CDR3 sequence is CASSLAAERTEAFF. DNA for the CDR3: TGCGCCAGCAGCTTGGCGGCTGAGAGGACTGAAGCTTTCTTT.

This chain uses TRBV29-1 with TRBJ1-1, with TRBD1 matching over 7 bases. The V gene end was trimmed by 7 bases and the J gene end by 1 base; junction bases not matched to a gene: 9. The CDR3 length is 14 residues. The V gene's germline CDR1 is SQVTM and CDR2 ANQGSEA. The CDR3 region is CSGFNRGKNTEAFF. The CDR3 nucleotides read TGCAGCGGCTTCAACAGGGGAAAGAACACTGAAGCTTTCTTT.

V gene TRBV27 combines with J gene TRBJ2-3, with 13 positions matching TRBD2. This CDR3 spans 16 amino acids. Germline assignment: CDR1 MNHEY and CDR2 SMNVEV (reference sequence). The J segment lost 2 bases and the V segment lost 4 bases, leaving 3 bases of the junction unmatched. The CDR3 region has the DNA TGTGCCAGCAGTTGGGGACTAGCGGGGTTCACAGATACGCAGTATTTT. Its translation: CASSWGLAGFTDTQYF.

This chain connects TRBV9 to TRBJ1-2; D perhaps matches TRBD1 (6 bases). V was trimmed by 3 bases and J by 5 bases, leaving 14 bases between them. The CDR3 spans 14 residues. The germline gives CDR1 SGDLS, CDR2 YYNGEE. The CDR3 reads CASSGLRGSYGYTF. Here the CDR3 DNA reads TGTGCCAGCAGCGGCCTCAGGGGATCTTATGGCTACACCTTC. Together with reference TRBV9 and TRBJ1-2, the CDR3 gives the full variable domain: DSGVTQTPKHLITATGQRVTLRCSPRSGDLSVYWYQQSLDQGLQFLIQYYNGEERAKGNILERFSAQQFPDLHSELNLSSLELGDSALYFCASSGLRGSYGYTFGSGTRLTVV.

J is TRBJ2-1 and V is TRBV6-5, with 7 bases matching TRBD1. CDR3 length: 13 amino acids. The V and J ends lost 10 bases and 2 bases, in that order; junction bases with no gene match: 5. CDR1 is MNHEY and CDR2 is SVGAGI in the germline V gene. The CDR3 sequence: CATLGTAYNEQFF. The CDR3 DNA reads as TGTGCCACCTTGGGGACAGCCTACAATGAGCAGTTCTTC.

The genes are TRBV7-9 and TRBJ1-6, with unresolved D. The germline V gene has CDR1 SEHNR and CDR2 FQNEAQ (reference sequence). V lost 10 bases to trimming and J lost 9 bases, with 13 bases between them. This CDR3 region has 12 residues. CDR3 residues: CATPSPGSPLHF. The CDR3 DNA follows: TGTGCCACCCCCTCCCCGGGTTCACCCCTCCACTTT.

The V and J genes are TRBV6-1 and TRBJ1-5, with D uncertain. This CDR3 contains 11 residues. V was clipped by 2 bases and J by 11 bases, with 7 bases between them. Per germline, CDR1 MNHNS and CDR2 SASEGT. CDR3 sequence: CASSESGAQHF. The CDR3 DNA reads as TGTGCCAGCAGTGAATCCGGGGCCCAGCATTTT.

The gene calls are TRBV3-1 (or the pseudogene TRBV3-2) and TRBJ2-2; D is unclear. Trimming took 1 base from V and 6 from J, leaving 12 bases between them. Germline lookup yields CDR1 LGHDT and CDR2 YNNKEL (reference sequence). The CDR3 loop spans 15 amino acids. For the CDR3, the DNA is TGTGCCAGCAGCCAAGGATCTCAGGTCGCCGGGGAGCTGTTTTTT. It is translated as CASSQGSQVAGELFF.

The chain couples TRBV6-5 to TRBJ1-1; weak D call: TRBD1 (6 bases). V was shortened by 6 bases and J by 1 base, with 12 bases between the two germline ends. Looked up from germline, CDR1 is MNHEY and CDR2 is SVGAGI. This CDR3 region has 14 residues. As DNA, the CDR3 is TGTGCCAGCAGAACGACAGGATCGAACACTGAAGCTTTCTTT. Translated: CASRTTGSNTEAFF.

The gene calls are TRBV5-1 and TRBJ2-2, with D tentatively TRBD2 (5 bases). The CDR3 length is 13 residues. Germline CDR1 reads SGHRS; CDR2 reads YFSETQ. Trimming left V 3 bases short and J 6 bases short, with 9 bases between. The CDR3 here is CASSSFGAGELFF. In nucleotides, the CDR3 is TGCGCCAGCAGCTCCTTCGGGGCCGGGGAGCTGTTTTTT.

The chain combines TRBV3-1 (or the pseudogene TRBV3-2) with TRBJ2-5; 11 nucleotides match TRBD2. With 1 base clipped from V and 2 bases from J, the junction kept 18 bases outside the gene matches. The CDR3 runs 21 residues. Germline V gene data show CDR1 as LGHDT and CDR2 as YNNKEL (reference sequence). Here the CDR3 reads CASSQGASGGHYGGEQETQYF. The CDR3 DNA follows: TGTGCCAGCAGCCAAGGGGCTAGCGGGGGGCATTATGGCGGGGAACAAGAGACCCAGTACTTC.

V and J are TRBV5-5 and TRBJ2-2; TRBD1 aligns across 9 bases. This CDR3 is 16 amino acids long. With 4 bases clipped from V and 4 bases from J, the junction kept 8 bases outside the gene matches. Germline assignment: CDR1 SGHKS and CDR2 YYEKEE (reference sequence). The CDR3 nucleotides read TGTGCCAGCAGCCCAGACAGGGGGGCTAGCACCGGGGAGCTGTTTTTT. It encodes CASSPDRGASTGELFF.

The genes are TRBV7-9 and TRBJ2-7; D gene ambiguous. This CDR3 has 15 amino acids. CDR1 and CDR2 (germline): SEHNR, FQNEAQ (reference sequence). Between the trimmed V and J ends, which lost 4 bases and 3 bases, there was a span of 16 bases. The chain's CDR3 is CASSSRSTENYEQYV. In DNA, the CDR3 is TGTGCCAGCAGCTCCCGAAGTACAGAGAACTACGAGCAGTACGTC.

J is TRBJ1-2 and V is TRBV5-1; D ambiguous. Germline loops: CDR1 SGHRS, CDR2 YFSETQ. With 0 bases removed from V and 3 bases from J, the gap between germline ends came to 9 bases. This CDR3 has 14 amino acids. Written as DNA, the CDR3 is TGCGCCAGCAGCTTGGCGGGTGCGGACTATGGCTACACCTTC. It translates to CASSLAGADYGYTF.

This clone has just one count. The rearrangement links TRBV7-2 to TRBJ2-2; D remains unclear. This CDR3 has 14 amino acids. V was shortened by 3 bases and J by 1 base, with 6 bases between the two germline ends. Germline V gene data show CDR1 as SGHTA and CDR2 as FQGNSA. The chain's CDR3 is CASSLAENTGELFF. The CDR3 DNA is TGTGCCAGCAGCTTGGCGGAGAACACCGGGGAGCTGTTTTTT. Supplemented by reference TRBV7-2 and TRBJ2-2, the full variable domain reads GAGVSQSPSNKVTEKGKDVELRCDPISGHTALYWYRQSLGQGLEFLIYFQGNSAPDKSGLPSDRFSAERTGGSVSTLTIQRTQQEDSAVYLCASSLAENTGELFFGEGSRLTVL.

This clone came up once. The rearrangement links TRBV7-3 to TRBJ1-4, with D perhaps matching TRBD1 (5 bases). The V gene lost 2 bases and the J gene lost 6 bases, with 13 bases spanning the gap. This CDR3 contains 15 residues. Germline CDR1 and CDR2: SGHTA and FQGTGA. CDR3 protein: CASSLLGGGDEKLFF. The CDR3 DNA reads TGTGCCAGCAGCTTACTGGGGGGTGGAGATGAAAAACTGTTTTTT. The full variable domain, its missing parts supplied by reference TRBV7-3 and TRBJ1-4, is GAGVSQTPSNKVTEKGKYVELRCDPISGHTALYWYRQSLGQGPEFLIYFQGTGAADDSGLPNDRFFAVRPEGSVSTLKIQRTERGDSAVYLCASSLLGGGDEKLFFGSGTQLSVL.

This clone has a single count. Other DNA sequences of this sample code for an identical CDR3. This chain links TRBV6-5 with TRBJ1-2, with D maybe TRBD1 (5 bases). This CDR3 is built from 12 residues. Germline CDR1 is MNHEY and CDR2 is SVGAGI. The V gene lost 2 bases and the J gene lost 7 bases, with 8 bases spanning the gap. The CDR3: CASSYLGGGYTF. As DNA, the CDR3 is TGTGCCAGCAGTTACCTCGGGGGTGGCTACACCTTC.

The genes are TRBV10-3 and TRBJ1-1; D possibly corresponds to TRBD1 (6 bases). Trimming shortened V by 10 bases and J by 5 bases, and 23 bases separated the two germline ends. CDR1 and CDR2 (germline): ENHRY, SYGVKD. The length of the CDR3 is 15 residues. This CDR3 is CATSNSGVPGTEAFF. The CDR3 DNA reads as TGTGCCACTTCCAATTCAGGGGTCCCTGGGACTGAAGCTTTCTTT.

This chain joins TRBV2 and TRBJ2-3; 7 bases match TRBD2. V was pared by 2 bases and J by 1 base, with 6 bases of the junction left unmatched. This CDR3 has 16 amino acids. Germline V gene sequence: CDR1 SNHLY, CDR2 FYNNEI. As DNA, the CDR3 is TGTGCCAGCAGTGAACAAGCGGGGTGGGGCACAGATACGCAGTATTTT. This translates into CASSEQAGWGTDTQYF.

CDR3 amino acids: CASSLSTGGLRGYTF. Here the CDR3 DNA reads TGTGCCAGTAGTCTTTCGACAGGGGGCCTTCGAGGCTACACCTTC. V and J are TRBV19 and TRBJ1-2, with 10 bases that match TRBD1. CDR3 length: 15 amino acids. The V gene's germline CDR1 is LNHDA and CDR2 SQIVND (reference sequence). The V and J ends lost 5 bases and 8 bases, in that order; junction bases with no gene match: 11.

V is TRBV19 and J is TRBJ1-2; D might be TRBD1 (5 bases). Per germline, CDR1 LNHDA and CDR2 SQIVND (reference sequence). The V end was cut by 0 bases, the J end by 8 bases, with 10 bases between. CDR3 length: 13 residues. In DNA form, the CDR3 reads TGTGCCAGTAGTATAGAGCAGGGAAGCGGCTACACCTTC. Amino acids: CASSIEQGSGYTF.

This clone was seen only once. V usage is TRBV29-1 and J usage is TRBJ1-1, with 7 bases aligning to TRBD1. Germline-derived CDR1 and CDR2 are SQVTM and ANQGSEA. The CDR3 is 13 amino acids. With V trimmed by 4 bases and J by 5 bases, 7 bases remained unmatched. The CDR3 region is CSVARQGPTEAFF. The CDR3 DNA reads TGCAGCGTTGCCCGACAGGGACCGACTGAAGCTTTCTTT.